This T cell receptor beta chain was observed in a study of response to subunit inactivated influenza vaccine. TCRdb analysed the RT-PCR reads with MiXCR anew, one entry per CDR3 protein. The table has about 540,000 distinct CDR3 sequences, approximately 20% seen once. Points from the study as a whole: A suggestion made by the authors is that each seasonal influenza vaccination recruits few new T cells.

With regard to this clonotype: No antigen is known for it.

The same sample was also studied in work on T cells expressing NK-cell markers. That source adds: Researchers built TCR beta cDNA using 5'RACE template switching with UMIs. With respect to HCMV, seven of the eight sequenced donors were seropositive, and one was seronegative. Restricting sorting to alpha-beta TCR T cells was achieved in several experiments by an anti-gamma-delta TCR antibody.

The sequences come from CD4+ T cells sorted from PBMCs, collected about 12 days after vaccination. This clonotype originated in a man aged 45-65 years who received an inactivated influenza vaccine.

The CDR3 sequence: CATSSRTSGTDTQYF. The DNA for the CDR3 is TGTGCCACCAGCAGCCGGACTAGCGGGACAGATACGCAGTATTTT. The rearrangement joins TRBV15 to TRBJ2-3, with 11 bases aligning to TRBD2. Germline lookup yields CDR1 LNHNV and CDR2 YYDKDF (reference sequence). The CDR3 spans 15 residues. Germline trimming cut 3 bases from V and 3 bases from J; bases unmatched to any gene: 2.